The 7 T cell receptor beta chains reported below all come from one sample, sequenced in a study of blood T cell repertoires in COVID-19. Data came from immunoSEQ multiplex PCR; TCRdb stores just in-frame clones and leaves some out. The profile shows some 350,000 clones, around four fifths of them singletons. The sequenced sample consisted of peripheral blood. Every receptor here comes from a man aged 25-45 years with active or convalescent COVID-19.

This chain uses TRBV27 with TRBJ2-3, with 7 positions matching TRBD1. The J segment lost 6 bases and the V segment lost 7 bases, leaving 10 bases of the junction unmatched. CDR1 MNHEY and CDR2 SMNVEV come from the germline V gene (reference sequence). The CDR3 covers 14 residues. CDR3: CASTDRVQRDTQYF. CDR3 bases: TGTGCCAGCACCGACAGGGTCCAGCGGGATACGCAGTATTTT.

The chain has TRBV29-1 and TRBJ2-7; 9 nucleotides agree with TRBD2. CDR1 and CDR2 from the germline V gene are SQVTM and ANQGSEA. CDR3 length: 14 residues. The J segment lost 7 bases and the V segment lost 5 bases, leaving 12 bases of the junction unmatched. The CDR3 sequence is CSVFSGRLPREQYF. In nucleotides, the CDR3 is TGCAGCGTTTTTAGCGGGAGATTACCTAGGGAGCAGTACTTC.

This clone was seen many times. CDR3: CASSVTTSTDTQYF. The CDR3 nucleotides are TGTGCCAGCAGCGTGACTACTAGCACAGATACGCAGTATTTT. This rearrangement joins TRBV5-4 to TRBJ2-3; D perhaps matches TRBD2 (5 bases). Germline V gives CDR1 SGHNT, CDR2 YYREEE (reference sequence). Trimming stripped 4 bases from V and 0 bases from J, with 9 bases between. The CDR3 sequence is 14 residues long.

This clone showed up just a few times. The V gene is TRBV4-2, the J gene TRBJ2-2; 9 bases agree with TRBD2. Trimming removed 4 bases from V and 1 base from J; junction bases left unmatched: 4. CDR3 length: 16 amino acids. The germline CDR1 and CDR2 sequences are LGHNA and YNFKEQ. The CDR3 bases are TGTGCCAGCAGCCGGGGGACTAGCCTGAACACCGGGGAGCTGTTTTTT. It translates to CASSRGTSLNTGELFF.

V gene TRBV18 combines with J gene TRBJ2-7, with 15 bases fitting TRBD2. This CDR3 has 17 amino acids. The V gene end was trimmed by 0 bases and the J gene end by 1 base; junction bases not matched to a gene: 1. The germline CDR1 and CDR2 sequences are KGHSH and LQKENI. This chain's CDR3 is CASSPPGTSGRSYEQYF. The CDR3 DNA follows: TGTGCCAGCTCACCACCGGGGACTAGCGGGAGGTCCTACGAGCAGTACTTC.

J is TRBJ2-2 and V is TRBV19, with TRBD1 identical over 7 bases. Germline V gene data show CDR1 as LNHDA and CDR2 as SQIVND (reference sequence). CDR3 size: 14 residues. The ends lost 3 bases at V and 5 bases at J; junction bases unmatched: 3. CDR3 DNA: TGTGCCAGTAGTATTACAGGGGAGACCGGGGAGCTGTTTTTT. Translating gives CASSITGETGELFF. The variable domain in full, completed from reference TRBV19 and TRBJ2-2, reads DGGITQSPKYLFRKEGQNVTLSCEQNLNHDAMYWYRQDPGQGLRLIYYSQIVNDFQKGDIAEGYSVSREKKESFPLTVTSAQKNPTAFYLCASSITGETGELFFGEGSRLTVL.

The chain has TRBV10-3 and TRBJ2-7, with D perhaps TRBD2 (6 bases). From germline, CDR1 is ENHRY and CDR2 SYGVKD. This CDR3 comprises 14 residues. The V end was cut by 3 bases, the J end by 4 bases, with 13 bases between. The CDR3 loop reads CAISESPGGYEQYF. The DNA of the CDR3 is TGTGCCATCAGTGAATCACCCGGAGGGTACGAGCAGTACTTC.